The following is a T cell receptor (beta chain) sequence with its context. Its antigen is not known. The sample comes from a study of immune evolution from preneoplasia to lung adenocarcinoma. The protocol was immunoSEQ multiplex PCR, while the TCRdb copy is restricted to in-frame clones and leaves out a portion. This sample has under 8,000 clones, with 70% to 80% found just once. Trimming removed 6 bases at V and 10 bases at J, with 15 bases between. In germline, CDR1 is SEHNR, CDR2 FQNEAQ (reference sequence). CDR3 length: 12 amino acids. The study's findings and limits: Top clone share appeared to fall from AAH through AIS, MIA, adenocarcinoma. Later-stage lesions appeared to have more T cells, more diversity, less clonality.

Two lung cancer pathologists independently confirmed each histologic diagnosis. Premalignant or tumor cells were enriched by macro-dissection after pathologic assessment. Material for sequencing was FFPE minimally invasive lung adenocarcinoma tissue. This TCR was recovered from a person between 65 and 80 years old with lung adenocarcinoma. The chain has TRBV7-9 and TRBJ1-1, with D possibly TRBD1 on 5 matching bases. The CDR3 nucleotides are TGTGCCAGCAGTCCCGGACCGGGGGGAGCTTTCTTT. Its protein product is CASSPGPGGAFF.